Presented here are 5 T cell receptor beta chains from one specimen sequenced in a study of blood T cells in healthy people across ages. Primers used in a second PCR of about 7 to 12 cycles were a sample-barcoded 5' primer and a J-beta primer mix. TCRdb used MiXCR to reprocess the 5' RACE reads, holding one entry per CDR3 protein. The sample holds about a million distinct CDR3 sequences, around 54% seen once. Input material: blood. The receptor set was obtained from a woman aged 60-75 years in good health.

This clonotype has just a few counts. The CDR3 nucleotides are TGTGCCAGCAGCCGAATAACTAGCGGGACGTTTGAGCAGTACTTC. This sequence encodes CASSRITSGTFEQYF. The J gene is TRBJ2-5, the V gene TRBV28, with 10 bases that match TRBD2. The CDR3 loop spans 15 amino acids. The junction had 15 bases not matched to a gene; V was cut back by 6 bases and J by 11 bases. Germline assignment: CDR1 MDHEN and CDR2 SYDVKM.

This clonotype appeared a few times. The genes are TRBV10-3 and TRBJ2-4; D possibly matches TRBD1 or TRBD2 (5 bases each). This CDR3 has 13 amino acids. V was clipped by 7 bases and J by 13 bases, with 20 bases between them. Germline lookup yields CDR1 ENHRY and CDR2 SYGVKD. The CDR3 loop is CAITGDDVGEQYF. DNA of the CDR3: TGTGCCATCACAGGCGACGACGTAGGGGAGCAGTACTTC.

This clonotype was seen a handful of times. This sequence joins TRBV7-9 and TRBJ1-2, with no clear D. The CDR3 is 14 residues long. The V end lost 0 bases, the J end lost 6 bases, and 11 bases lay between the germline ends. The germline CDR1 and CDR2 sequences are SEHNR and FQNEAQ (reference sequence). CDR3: CASSLAVATDGYTF. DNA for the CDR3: TGTGCCAGCAGCTTAGCGGTTGCCACCGATGGCTACACCTTC.

The chain's CDR3 is CASSSLGVAGVGEQFF. The CDR3 nucleotides read TGTGCCAGCAGCTCCCTTGGGGTAGCGGGAGTTGGTGAGCAGTTCTTC. V and J are TRBV13 and TRBJ2-1, with 9 positions matching TRBD2. V was pared by 4 bases and J by 9 bases, with 13 bases of the junction left unmatched. The germline V gene encodes CDR1 PRHDT and CDR2 FYEKMQ (reference sequence). The CDR3 consists of 16 residues.

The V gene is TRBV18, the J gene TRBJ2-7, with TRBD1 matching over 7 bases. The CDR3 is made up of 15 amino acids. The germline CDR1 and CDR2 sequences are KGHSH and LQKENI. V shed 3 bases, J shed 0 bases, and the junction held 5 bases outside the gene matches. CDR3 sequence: CASSPQGDASYEQYF. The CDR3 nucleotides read TGTGCCAGCTCACCTCAGGGGGACGCCTCCTACGAGCAGTACTTC.